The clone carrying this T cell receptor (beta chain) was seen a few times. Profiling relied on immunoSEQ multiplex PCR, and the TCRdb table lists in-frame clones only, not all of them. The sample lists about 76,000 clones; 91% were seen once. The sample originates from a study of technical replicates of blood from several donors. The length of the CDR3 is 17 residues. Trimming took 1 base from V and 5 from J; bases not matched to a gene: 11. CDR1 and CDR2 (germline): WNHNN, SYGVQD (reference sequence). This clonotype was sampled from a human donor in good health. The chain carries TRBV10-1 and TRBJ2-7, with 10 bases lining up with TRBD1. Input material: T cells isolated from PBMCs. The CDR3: CASSEFTSGTGADEQYF. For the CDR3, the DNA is TGCGCCAGCAGTGAGTTCACCTCCGGGACAGGGGCTGACGAGCAGTACTTC.